This T cell receptor beta chain was sequenced in a study of beta chain features in type 1 diabetes. cDNA synthesis used the whole RNA isolate, giving expressed TCRB sequences. Mean read depth for naive, central memory and regulatory T cell samples was some 3.8 million reads. The method was immunoSEQ multiplex PCR; TCRdb's version includes in-frame clones alone and lacks a portion of them. This repertoire shows 240,000 or so clones, 27% found once; its top ten account for 3% to 4%. Comments on this clone: Its antigen is unknown.

Study-wide findings and caveats: PCR might favor shorter templates, equally in patients and controls. TCRB CDR3s from Type 1 diabetes patients were moderately but significantly shorter in all four CD4+ subsets.

Germline V gene sequence: CDR1 SGHTA, CDR2 FQGNSA. CDR3 size: 15 residues. V shed 1 base and J shed 7 bases, with 14 bases lying between them. Donors contributed one heparinised blood draw apiece, averaging about 116 mL. This TCR came from a man between 25 and 39 years old in good health. V and J are TRBV7-2 and TRBJ2-1, with D perhaps matching TRBD1 (7 bases). Input material: central memory CD4+ T cells from blood. The CDR3 reads CASSLGRGQTNEQFF. Here the CDR3 DNA reads TGTGCCAGCAGCTTAGGGAGGGGACAGACGAATGAGCAGTTCTTC.